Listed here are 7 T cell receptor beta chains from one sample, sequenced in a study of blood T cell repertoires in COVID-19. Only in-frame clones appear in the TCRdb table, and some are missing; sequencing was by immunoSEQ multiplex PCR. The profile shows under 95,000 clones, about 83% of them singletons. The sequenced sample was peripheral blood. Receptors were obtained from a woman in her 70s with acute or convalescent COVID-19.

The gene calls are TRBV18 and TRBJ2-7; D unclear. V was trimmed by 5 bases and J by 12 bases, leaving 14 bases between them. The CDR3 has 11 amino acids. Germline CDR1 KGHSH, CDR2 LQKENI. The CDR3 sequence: CASSGEEVRYF. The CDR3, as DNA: TGTGCCAGCTCAGGAGAAGAGGTTCGGTACTTC.

The CDR3 is CASNTGGYYGYTF. CDR3 in DNA: TGTGCCAGTAATACAGGGGGTTACTATGGCTACACCTTC. The chain has TRBV19 and TRBJ1-2, with 8 bases that match TRBD1. The germline CDR1 and CDR2 sequences are LNHDA and SQIVND (reference sequence). V trimming: 7 bases; J trimming: 3 bases; junction bases outside the gene matches: 4. The CDR3 is 13 amino acids.

The CDR3 reads CASSSRTANTGELFF. Written as DNA, the CDR3 is TGTGCCAGCAGCTCTCGGACAGCGAACACCGGGGAGCTGTTTTTT. The V call is TRBV11-3, the J call TRBJ2-2; D is possibly TRBD1 (6 bases). Germline V lookup: CDR1 SGHNT, CDR2 YENEEA. V was trimmed by 4 bases and J by 0 bases, leaving 9 bases between them. The CDR3 consists of 15 residues.

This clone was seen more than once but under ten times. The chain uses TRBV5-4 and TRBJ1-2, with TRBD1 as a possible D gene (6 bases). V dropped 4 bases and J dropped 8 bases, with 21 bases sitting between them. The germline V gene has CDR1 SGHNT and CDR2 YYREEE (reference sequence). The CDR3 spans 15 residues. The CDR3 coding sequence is TGTGCCAGCAGCCTCTACCAGGGGATGAGCGTCGGCTACACCTTC. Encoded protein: CASSLYQGMSVGYTF.

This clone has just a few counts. Here the CDR3 DNA reads TGTGCCTGGTCGGGACAGGGCTATGGCTACACCTTC. It encodes CAWSGQGYGYTF. The chain uses TRBV30 and TRBJ1-2; 9 nucleotides agree with TRBD1. The length of the CDR3 is 12 residues. The ends lost 5 bases at V and 4 bases at J; junction bases unmatched: 2. Looked up from germline, CDR1 is GTSNPN and CDR2 is SVGIG (reference sequence).

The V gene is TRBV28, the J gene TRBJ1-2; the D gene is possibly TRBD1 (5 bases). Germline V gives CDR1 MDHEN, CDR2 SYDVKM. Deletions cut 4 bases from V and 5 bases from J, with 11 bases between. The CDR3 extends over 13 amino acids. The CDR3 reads CASSSGRGYGYTF. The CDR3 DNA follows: TGTGCCAGCAGTTCGGGTAGGGGATATGGCTACACCTTC.

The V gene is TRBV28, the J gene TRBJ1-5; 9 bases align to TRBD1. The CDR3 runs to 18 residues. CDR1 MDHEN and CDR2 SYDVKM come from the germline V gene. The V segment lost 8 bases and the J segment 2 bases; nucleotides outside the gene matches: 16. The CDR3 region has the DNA TGTGCCAGCGCCACGGGGCGGACAGGGGCTGTGGGCAATCAGCCCCAGCATTTT. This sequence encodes CASATGRTGAVGNQPQHF.